This T cell receptor (beta chain) emerged from a study of blood T cell repertoires in COVID-19. As for the study in general: Samples of COVID-19 (acute and convalescent) were obtained from the United States, Italy and Spain. The analysed material was cDNA or gDNA that came from T cells, B-cell-depleted T cells, or PBMCs.

Methods used by the authors: How many nucleated cells were present was estimated from reference gene primer amplification. TCRdb's table, derived via immunoSEQ multiplex PCR, lists solely in-frame clones and lacks some. For V, J and clone size, that table is used; D and trimming come from the DNA. The repertoire includes about 210,000 clones, 65% to 85% of them detected once, and less than 3.5% sits in the top ten. CDR1 MNHNS and CDR2 SASEGT come from the germline V gene. The CDR3 runs 15 residues. V lost 1 base to trimming and J lost 4 bases, with 13 bases between them. V usage is TRBV6-1 and J usage is TRBJ1-2; a weak D match, TRBD1 (6 bases). Sequenced sample: peripheral blood. This sequence originates from a man between 50 and 59 years old with active or convalescent COVID-19. The CDR3 region is CASSEEQGRSYGYTF. The CDR3 bases are TGTGCCAGCAGTGAAGAACAGGGCCGATCCTATGGCTACACCTTC.